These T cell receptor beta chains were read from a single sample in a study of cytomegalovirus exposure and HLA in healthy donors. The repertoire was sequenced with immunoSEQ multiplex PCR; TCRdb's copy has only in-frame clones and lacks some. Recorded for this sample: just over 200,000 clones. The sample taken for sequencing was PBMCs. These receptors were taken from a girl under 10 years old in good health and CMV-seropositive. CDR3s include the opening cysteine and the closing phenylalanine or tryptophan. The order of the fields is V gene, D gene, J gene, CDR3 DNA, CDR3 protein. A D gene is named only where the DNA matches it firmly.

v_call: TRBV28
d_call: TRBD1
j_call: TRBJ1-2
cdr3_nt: TGTGCCAGCAGTTTCCGAGGGACAGGCTATGGCTACACCTTC
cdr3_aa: CASSFRGTGYGYTF

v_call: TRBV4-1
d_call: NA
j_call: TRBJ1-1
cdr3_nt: TGCGCCAGCAGCCAAGGTCAGAACACTGAAGCTTTCTTT
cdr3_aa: CASSQGQNTEAFF

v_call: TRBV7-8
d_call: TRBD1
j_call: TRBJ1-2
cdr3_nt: TGTGCCAGCAGCAGACGGACAGGGATGGGTGGCTACACCTTC
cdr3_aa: CASSRRTGMGGYTF

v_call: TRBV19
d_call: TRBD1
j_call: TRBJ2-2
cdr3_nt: TGTGCCAGTAGTAGGGGACAGACGAACACCGGGGAGCTGTTTTTT
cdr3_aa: CASSRGQTNTGELFF

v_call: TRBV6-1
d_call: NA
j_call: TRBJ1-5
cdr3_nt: TGTGCCAGCAGTGAAGCGCGGCCAAGGCCCAATCAGCCCCAGCATTTT
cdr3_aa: CASSEARPRPNQPQHF

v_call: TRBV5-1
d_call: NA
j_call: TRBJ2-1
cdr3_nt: TGCGCCAGCAGCGACCGGATTAGCGAGAGCTCCTACAATGAGCAGTTCTTC
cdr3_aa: CASSDRISESSYNEQFF

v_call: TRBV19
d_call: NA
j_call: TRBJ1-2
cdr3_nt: TGTGCCAGTAGTATCGACAGAACTGACTATGGCTACACCTTC
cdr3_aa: CASSIDRTDYGYTF

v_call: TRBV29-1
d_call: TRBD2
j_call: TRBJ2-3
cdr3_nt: TGCAGCGTTGAGAGCGGGAGAGGCACAGATACGCAGTATTTT
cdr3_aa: CSVESGRGTDTQYF

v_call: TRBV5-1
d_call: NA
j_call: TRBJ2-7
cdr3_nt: TGCGCCAGCAGCCCCAGTACAGGGACCTACGAGCAGTACTTC
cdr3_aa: CASSPSTGTYEQYF

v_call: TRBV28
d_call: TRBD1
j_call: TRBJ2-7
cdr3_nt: TGTGCCAGCAGGAAGACAGGGGCGGGGGAGCAGTACTTC
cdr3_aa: CASRKTGAGEQYF

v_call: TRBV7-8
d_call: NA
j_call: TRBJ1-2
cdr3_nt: TGTGCCAGCAGCTTAAAACAGAATCCGAAGGATGGCTACACCTTC
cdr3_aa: CASSLKQNPKDGYTF

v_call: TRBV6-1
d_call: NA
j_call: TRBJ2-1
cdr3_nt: TGTGCCAGCACGGTTGTGGCAGGGTCCTACAATGAGCAGTTCTTC
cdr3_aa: CASTVVAGSYNEQFF

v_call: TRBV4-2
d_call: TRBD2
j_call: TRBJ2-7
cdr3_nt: TGTGCCAGCAGCCAATTCGAGGGCGGGAGCCGGGACGAGCAGTACTTC
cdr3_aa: CASSQFEGGSRDEQYF

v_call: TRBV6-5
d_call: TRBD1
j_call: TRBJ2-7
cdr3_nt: TGTGCCAGCAGTTATGGGACAGGGGGTATAATGGACTTC
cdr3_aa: CASSYGTGGIMDF

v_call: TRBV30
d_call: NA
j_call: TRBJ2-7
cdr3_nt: TGTGCCTGGACGGGCGGGGGCGCGGGCGAGCAGTACTTC
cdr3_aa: CAWTGGGAGEQYF

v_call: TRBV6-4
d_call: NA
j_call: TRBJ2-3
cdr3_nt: TGTGCCAGCAGTCCTCGACTAGAAGATACGCAGTATTTT
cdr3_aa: CASSPRLEDTQYF

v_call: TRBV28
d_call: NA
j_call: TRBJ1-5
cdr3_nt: TGTGCCAGCCTTTCTCCCCTCCGCGGGAATCAGCCCCAGCATTTT
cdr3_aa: CASLSPLRGNQPQHF

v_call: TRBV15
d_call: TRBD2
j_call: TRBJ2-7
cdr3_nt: TGTGCCACCAGCAGATCAGGGGGACTAGCGGAGCGCTACGAGCAGTACTTC
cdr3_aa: CATSRSGGLAERYEQYF

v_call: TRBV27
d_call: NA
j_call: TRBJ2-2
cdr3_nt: TGTGCCAGCAGTTTGAGCCCCTACGCGAACACCGGGGAGCTGTTTTTT
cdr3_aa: CASSLSPYANTGELFF

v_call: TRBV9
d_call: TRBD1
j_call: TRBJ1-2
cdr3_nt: TGTGCCAGCAGCGTAGAGGGGGCGGTAGGGTATGGCTACACCTTC
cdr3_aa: CASSVEGAVGYGYTF

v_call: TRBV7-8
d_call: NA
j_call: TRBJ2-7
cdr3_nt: TGTGCCAGCAGCCCCCGGACAGGGAGGGACTACGAGCAGTACTTC
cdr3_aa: CASSPRTGRDYEQYF

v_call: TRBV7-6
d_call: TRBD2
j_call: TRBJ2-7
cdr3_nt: TGTGCCAGCAGCTTAAACCCTAGCGGGAGTTCTGCCGAGCAGTACTTC
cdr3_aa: CASSLNPSGSSAEQYF

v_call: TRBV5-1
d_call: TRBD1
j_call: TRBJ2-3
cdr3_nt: TGCGCCAGCAGCGAGGGACAGGGGAATCGGCAGTATTTT
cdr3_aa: CASSEGQGNRQYF

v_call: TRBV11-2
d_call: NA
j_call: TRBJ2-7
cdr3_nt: TGTGCCAGCAGCTTAGTCGGGTCACCCCTTATCTCCTACGAGCAGTACTTC
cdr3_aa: CASSLVGSPLISYEQYF

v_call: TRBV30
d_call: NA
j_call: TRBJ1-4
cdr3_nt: TGTGCCTGGAGACCCCAGGACAGAGATGAAAAACTGTTTTTT
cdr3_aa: CAWRPQDRDEKLFF

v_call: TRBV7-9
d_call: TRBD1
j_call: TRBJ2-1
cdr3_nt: TGTGCCAGCAGCTTATTGTCAGGGGGTTGGAATGAGCAGTTCTTC
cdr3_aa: CASSLLSGGWNEQFF

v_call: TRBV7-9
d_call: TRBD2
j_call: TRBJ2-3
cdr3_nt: TGTGCCAGCCTGCGGCAGGCGATACTAGCGGGAGGCAAAGATACGCAGTATTTT
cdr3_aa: CASLRQAILAGGKDTQYF

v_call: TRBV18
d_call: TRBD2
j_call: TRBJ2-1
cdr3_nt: TGTGCCAGCTCACCGGGACTAGCGGGAGGGAACAATGAGCAGTTCTTC
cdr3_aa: CASSPGLAGGNNEQFF

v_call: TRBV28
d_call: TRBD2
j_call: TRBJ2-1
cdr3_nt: TGTGCCAGCAGTCCTGAACGCGGGAGCTCCTACAATGAGCAGTTCTTC
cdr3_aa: CASSPERGSSYNEQFF

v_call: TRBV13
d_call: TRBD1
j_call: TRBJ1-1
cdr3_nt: TGTGCCAGCAGTAGTGGACAGGGGAACACTGAAGCTTTCTTT
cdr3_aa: CASSSGQGNTEAFF

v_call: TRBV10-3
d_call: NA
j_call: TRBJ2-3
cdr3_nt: TGTGCCGCCACGGACTTTGATACGCAGTATTTT
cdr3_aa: CAATDFDTQYF

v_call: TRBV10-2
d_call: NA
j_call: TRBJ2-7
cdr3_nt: TGCGCCAGCAGTGTAAACCGAGCCTACGAGCAGTACTTC
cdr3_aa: CASSVNRAYEQYF

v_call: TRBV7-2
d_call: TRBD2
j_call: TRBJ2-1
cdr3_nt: TGTGCCAGCAGCCAACTAGCGGGAGGGCCCTCCTCCTACAATGAGCAGTTCTTC
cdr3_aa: CASSQLAGGPSSYNEQFF

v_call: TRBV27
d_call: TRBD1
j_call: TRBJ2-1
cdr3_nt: TGTGCCAGCACCCCGACAGGGCGGAATGAGCAGTTCTTC
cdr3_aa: CASTPTGRNEQFF

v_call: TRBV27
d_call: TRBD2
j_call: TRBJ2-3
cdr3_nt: TGTGCCAGCAGTTTTACTAGCGGTGGCACAGATACGCAGTATTTT
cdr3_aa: CASSFTSGGTDTQYF

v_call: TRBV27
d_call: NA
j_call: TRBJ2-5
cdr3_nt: TGTGCCAGCAGTTTAACGGCTAGTCGATACCTCCAAGAGACCCAGTACTTC
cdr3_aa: CASSLTASRYLQETQYF

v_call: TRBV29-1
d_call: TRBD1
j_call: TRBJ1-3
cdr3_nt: TGCAGCGTTGTCACGGGACAGGGGGACACCATATATTTT
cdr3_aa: CSVVTGQGDTIYF

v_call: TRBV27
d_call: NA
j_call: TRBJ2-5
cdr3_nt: TGTGCCAGCAGTAACCTGGTGGCAGGAGGGGAAGAGACCCAGTACTTC
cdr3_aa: CASSNLVAGGEETQYF

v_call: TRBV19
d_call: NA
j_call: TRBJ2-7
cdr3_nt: TGTGCCAGTGGGCGGACAACAACTGGAGACGAGCAGTACTTC
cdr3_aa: CASGRTTTGDEQYF

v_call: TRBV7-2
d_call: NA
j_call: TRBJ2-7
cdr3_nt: TGTGCCAGCAGCTTAGTAGTCTCCTACGAGCAGTACTTC
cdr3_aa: CASSLVVSYEQYF

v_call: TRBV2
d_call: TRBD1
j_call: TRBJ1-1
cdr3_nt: TGTGCCAGCATCTTTAGGACAGGGGGCTCGGGGAACACTGAAGCTTTCTTT
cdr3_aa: CASIFRTGGSGNTEAFF

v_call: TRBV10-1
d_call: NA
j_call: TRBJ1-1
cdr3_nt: TGCGCCAGTGCCGACTTCAACACTGAAGCTTTCTTT
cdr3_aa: CASADFNTEAFF

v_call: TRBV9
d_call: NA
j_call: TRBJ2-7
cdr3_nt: TGTGCCAGCAGCGTAGATAGCGGATCCTACGAGCAGTACTTC
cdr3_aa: CASSVDSGSYEQYF

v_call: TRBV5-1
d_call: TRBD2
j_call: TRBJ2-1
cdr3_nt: TGCGCCAGCAGCTTGGCGCTAGCGGGAGGCAGTGAGCAGTTCTTC
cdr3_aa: CASSLALAGGSEQFF

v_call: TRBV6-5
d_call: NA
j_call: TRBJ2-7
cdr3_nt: TGTGCCAGCAGTTACCGACTAACCCCCTACGAGCAGTACTTC
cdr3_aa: CASSYRLTPYEQYF

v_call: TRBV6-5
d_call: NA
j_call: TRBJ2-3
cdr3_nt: TGTGCCAGCAGGGCAGGGACAGATACGCAGTATTTT
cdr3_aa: CASRAGTDTQYF

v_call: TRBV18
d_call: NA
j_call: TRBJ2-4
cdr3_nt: TGTGCCAGCTCACCACCTACAGGACAGAGGGACATTCAGTACTTC
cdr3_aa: CASSPPTGQRDIQYF

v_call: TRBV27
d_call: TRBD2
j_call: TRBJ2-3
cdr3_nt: TGTGCCAGCACCCCTGCCAGGACTAGCGGGAGCACAGATACGCAGTATTTT
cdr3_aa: CASTPARTSGSTDTQYF

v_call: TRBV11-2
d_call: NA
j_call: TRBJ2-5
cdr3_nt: TGTGCCAGCAGCTTAGGCGAGACTAGCCAAGAGACCCAGTACTTC
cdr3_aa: CASSLGETSQETQYF

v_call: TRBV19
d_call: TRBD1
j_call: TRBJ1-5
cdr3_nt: TGTGCCAGTAGTATGACAGGGGGCCTGGGTCAGCCCCAGCATTTT
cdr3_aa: CASSMTGGLGQPQHF

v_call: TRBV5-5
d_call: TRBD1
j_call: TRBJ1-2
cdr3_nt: TGTGCCAGCAGCTTAATCGGACAGGGCCCTCTAACTGGCTACACCTTC
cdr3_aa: CASSLIGQGPLTGYTF

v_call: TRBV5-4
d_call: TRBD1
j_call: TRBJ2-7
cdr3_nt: TGTGCCAGCAGCTACGACCTTACAGGGGGCAAGTACGAGCAGTACTTC
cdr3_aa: CASSYDLTGGKYEQYF

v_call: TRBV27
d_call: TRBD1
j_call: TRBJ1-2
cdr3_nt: TGTGCCAGCAGTCACGCCGGGACAGACTATGGCTACACCTTC
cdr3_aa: CASSHAGTDYGYTF

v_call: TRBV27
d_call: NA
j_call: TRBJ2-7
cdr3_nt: TGTGCCAGCAGCTTCAGACTCTCCTACGAGCAGTACTTC
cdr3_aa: CASSFRLSYEQYF